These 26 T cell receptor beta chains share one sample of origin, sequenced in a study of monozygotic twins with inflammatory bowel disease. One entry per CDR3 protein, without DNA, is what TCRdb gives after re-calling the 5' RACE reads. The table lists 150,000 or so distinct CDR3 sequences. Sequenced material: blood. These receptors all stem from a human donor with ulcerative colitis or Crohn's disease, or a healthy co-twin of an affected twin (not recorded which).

CDR3 in amino acids: CASSFPLRGAGTEAFF. The chain links TRBV27 to TRBJ1-1; TCRdb indicates TRBD1, and absent DNA this call remains unverified. The CDR3 covers 16 residues. Germline loops: CDR1 MNHEY, CDR2 SMNVEV (reference sequence).

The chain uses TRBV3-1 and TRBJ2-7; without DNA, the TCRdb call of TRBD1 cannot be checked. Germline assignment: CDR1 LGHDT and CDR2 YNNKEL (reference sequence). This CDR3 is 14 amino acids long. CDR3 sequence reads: CASSRQGGSYEQYF.

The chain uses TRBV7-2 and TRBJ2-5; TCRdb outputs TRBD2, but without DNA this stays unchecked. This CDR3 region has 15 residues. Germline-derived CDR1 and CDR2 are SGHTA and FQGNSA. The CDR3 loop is CASRLAGASGETQYF.

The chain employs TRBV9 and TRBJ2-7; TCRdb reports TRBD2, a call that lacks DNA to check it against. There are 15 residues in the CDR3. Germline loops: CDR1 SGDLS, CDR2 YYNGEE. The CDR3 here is CASSVGTVRGYEQYF. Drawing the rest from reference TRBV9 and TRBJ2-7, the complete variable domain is DSGVTQTPKHLITATGQRVTLRCSPRSGDLSVYWYQQSLDQGLQFLIQYYNGEERAKGNILERFSAQQFPDLHSELNLSSLELGDSALYFCASSVGTVRGYEQYFGPGTRLTVT.

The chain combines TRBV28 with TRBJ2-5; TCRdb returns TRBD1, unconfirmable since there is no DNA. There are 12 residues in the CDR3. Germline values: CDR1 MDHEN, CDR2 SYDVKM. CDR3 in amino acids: CASSLPRRAQYF.

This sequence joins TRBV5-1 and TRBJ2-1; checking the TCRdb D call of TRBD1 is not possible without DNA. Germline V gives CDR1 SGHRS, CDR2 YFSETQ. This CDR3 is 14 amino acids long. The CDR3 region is CATSTRTGVVEQFF. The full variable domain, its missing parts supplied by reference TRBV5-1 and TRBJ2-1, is KAGVTQTPRYLIKTRGQQVTLSCSPISGHRSVSWYQQTPGQGLQFLFEYFSETQRNKGNFPGRFSGRQFSNSRSEMNVSTLELGDSALYLCATSTRTGVVEQFFGPGTRLTVL.

The chain's CDR3 is CASSLGGQGNTEAFF. This sequence joins TRBV7-6 and TRBJ1-1; TCRdb's D call of TRBD1 is untestable without DNA. CDR3 length: 15 residues. Germline lookup yields CDR1 SGHVS and CDR2 FNYEAQ.

This CDR3 is CASSLQGRDTQYF. The chain has TRBV27 and TRBJ2-3; TCRdb reports TRBD1, a call that lacks DNA to check it against. The germline CDR1 and CDR2 sequences are MNHEY and SMNVEV (reference sequence). This CDR3 spans 13 amino acids.

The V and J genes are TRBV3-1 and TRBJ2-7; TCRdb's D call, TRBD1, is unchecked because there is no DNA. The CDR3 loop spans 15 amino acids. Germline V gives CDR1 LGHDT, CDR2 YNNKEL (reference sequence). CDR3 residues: CASSPGAGSSYEQYF.

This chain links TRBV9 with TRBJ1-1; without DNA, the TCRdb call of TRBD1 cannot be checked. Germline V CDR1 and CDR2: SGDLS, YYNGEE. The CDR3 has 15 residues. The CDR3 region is CASSGEDGGYTEAFF.

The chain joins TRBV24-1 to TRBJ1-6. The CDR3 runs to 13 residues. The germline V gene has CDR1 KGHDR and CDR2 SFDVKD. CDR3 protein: CATSARKNSPLHF.

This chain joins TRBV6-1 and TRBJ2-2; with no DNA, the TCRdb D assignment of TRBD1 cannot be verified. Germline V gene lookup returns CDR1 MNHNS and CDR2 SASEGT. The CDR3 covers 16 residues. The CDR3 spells CASSQYTGARTGELFF.

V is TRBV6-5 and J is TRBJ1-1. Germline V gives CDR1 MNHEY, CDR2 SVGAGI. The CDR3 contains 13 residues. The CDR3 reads CASSRIKNTEAFF.

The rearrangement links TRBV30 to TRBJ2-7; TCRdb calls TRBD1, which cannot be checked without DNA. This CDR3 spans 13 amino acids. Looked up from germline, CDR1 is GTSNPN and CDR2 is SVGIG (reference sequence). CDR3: CAWMGQGGFEQYF.

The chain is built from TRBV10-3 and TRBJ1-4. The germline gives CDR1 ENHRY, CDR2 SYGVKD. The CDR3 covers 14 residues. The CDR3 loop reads CAMWAGGLNEKLFF.

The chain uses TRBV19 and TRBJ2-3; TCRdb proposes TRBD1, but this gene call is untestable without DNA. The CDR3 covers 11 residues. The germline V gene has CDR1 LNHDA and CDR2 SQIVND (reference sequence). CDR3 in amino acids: CATSPGYTQYF. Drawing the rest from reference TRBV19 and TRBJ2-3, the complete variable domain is DGGITQSPKYLFRKEGQNVTLSCEQNLNHDAMYWYRQDPGQGLRLIYYSQIVNDFQKGDIAEGYSVSREKKESFPLTVTSAQKNPTAFYLCATSPGYTQYFGPGTRLTVL.

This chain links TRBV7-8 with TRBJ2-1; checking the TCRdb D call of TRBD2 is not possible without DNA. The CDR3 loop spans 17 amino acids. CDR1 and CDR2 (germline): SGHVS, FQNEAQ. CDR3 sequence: CASSPRPLAGGTHEQFF.

The CDR3 loop is CASSLNRAGGAIDEQFF. The rearrangement joins TRBV7-2 to TRBJ2-1; TCRdb outputs TRBD1, but without DNA this stays unchecked. The germline CDR1 and CDR2 sequences are SGHTA and FQGNSA. The CDR3 totals 17 residues. Full variable domain (missing parts from reference TRBV7-2 and TRBJ2-1): GAGVSQSPSNKVTEKGKDVELRCDPISGHTALYWYRQSLGQGLEFLIYFQGNSAPDKSGLPSDRFSAERTGGSVSTLTIQRTQQEDSAVYLCASSLNRAGGAIDEQFFGPGTRLTVL.

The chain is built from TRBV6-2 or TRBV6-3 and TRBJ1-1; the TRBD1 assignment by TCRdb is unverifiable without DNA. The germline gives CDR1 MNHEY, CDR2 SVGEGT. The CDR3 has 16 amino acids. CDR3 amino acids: CASSYPLQGYDTEAFF.

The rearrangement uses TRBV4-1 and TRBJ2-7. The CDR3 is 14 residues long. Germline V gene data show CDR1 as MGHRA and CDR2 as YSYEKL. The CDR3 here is CASSQAGSTGEQYF.

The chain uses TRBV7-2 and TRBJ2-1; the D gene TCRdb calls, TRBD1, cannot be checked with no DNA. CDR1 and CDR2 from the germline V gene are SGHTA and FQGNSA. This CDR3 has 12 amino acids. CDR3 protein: CASSRDSTEQFF.

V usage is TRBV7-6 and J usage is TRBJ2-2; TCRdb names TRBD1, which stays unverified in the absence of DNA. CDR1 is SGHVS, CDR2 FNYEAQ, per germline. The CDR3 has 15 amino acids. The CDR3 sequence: CASRGGTLNTGELFF.

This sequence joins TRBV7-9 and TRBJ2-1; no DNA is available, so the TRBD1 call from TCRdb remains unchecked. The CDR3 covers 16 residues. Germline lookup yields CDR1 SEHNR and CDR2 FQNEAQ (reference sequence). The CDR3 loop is CASDLMLGARYNEQFF.

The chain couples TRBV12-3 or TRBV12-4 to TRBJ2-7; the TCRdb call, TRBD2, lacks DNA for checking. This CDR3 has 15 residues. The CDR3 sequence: CASSAQRGSSYEQYF.

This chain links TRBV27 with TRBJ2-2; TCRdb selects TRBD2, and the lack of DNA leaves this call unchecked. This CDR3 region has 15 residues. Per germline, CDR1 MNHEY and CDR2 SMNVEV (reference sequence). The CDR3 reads CASRSNGGAPGELFF.

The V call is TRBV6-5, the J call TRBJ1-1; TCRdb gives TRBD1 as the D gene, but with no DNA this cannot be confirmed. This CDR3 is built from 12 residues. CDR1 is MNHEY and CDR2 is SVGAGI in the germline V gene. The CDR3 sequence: CATTGVNTEAFF.